Described below is a single T cell receptor (beta chain) sequence and its context. Its antigen remains unidentified. The input lacks base qualities; no much larger clone sits a single base away. The intended sense of this specimen's time point label: more than three weeks on oral tofacitinib. Read against the paper, the sample's treatment or condition label means: oral pan-JAK inhibitor, 5-10 mg twice daily. Lesional scalp punch biopsies and peripheral blood were collected from alopecia areata patients. PBMCs were separated by density centrifugation and stained for CD3, CD4 and CD8, after which CD4+ and CD8+ T cells were sorted on a FACSAria. To prepare the library, the immunoSEQ multiplex PCR assay was applied. RNA was extracted from all samples and reverse transcribed into cDNA, which served as template for TCR sequencing. SuperScript III was used to make first-strand cDNA, primed with a 2:1 mix of oligo-dT and random hexamers. A synthetic immune receptor repertoire was used to measure amplification bias, and any remaining bias was corrected computationally. Per the authors' processing: After raw reads were preprocessed to remove errors, the CDR3 was defined following IMGT conventions as running from the conserved cysteine to phenylalanine. Clonality was computed as 1 minus the Shannon entropy, with the entropy normalized by log2 of the number of productive unique TCRs. Scalp TCRbeta sequences were cross-referenced with sorted blood CD4 and CD8 repertoires so that the CD4 or CD8 identity of scalp clones could be inferred. TCRdb mirrors the immuneACCESS table, restricted to in-frame sequences. Some clones are absent from its copies; in checked studies, under half trace to an unresolved V gene, and the reason for the others is unknown. The V and J calls and clone size were taken over from that table, and D and trimming were inferred from the DNA. Within this sample are 90,000 to 150,000 clones, with 58% of them counted one time only. The ten top clones hold roughly 30% of the sample.

The sample originates from a study of CD8+ T cells in alopecia areata (dated by TCRdb to 2016 to 2018). Looking at the study overall: The treated patients took part in an open-label pilot trial in which moderate-to-severe alopecia areata was treated with oral tofacitinib at 5 to 10 mg twice daily. Tofacitinib was given for 6 to 18 months, followed by 6 months of follow-up off drug to assess delayed response and recurrence. In treated patients, disease severity was measured using the SALT score, which gives the percentage of scalp surface area affected. In both human patients and the C3H/HeJ mouse model, the study applied high-throughput TCRbeta sequencing to look at T cell clonal expansion in alopecia areata. In humans, TCRbeta sequencing was performed on scalp tissue and on sorted CD4+ and CD8+ peripheral blood T cells from healthy controls and from patients with patchy or totalis/universalis alopecia areata. Patients on tofacitinib were biopsied at baseline and after 4 and 24 weeks of treatment, and several of the patients also had a later scalp biopsy. Scalp clonality was compared across normal scalp (n=4), patchy alopecia areata scalp (n=8), and alopecia totalis/universalis scalp (n=8). The RNA source kit depended on sample type: the PAXgene miRNA kit for fixed scalp, the miRNeasy kit for PBMCs, and the RNeasy kit for mouse skin. Amplification of TCRbeta CDR3 regions was done by immunoSEQ multiplex PCR using 35 Vbeta forward primers and 13 Jbeta reverse primers.

At the junction V is shortened by 6 bases and J by 7 bases; bases outside the gene matches: 11. The CDR3 runs 14 amino acids, cysteine and phenylalanine included. The retained sequence is limited to the CDR3, 42 bases, with the frame set at the first base. The germline V gene provides CDR1 SQVTM and CDR2 ANQGSEA. Findings and caveats that apply to the study as a whole: TCR sequences shared between patients were less clear than in mice, possibly partly because of HLA diversity in the patient population. With tofacitinib, both scalp clonality and the number of expanded CD8+ clones among the top 100 scalp clones went down significantly. Because the treated cohort was small and included a single nonresponder, larger studies are needed to assess links between baseline CD8+ expansion and response. Many expanded lesional clones were found to persist in scalp and blood during tofacitinib treatment, and relapse after treatment cessation may be partly explained by this persistence. Unlike mouse skin, which is dominated by gammadelta T cells, normal human skin has resident alphabeta T cells that are also sequenced, and this complicates analysis of the scalp TCR repertoire. Compared with normal scalp, lesional scalp had higher clonality and more expanded CD8+ clones, particularly in alopecia totalis/universalis, a pattern that suggests antigenic drive.

The receptor was derived from a human donor with alopecia areata. This sequence uses TRBV29-1 and TRBJ1-2; 10 bases in between match TRBD1. This specimen consisted of CD8+ T cells sorted from blood, obtained at week 4, from a patient treated with tofacitinib. The CDR3 protein: CSVSPGQGLIGYTF. The sequenced DNA is TGCAGCGTCTCACCGGGACAGGGGTTGATTGGCTACACCTTC.